The source of this T cell receptor beta chain is a study of blood T cell repertoires in COVID-19. As for the study in general: The United States, Italy and Spain provided the acute and convalescent COVID-19 samples.

The V and J ends lost 4 bases and 0 bases respectively, with 13 bases between them. The length of the CDR3 is 16 residues. Germline V lookup: CDR1 SGHNT, CDR2 YENEEA. Under the authors' procedure: Counts of nucleated cells, estimated from reference gene primer amplification, were obtained. Using immunoSEQ multiplex PCR, the repertoire was profiled, and TCRdb retains in-frame clones only, with some absent. The V and J calls and clone size are taken from that table; D and trimming were inferred from the DNA. The table includes about 95,000 clones, about 89% detected once. The chain employs TRBV11-3 and TRBJ2-1, with D maybe TRBD2 (6 bases). This TCR was sampled from a man aged 55 to 70 with COVID-19, enrolled during active disease. Sequencing input: peripheral blood. CDR3 in amino acids: CASSSRLTSSYNEQFF. CDR3 sequence (DNA): TGTGCCAGCAGCTCTCGATTGACTAGCTCCTACAATGAGCAGTTCTTC.